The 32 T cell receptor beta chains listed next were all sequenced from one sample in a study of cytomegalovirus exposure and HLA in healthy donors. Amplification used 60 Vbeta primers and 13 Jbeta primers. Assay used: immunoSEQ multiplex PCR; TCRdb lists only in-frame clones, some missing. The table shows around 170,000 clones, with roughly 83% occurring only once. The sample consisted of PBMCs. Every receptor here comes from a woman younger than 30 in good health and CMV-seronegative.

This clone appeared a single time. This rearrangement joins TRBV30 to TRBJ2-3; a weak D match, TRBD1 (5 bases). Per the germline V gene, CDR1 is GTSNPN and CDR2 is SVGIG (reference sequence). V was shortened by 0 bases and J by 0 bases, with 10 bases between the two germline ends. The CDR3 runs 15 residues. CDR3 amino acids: CAWSVYGASTDTQYF. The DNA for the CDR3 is TGTGCCTGGAGTGTTTATGGGGCTAGCACAGATACGCAGTATTTT. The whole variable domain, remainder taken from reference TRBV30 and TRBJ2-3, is SQTIHQWPATLVQPVGSPLSLECTVEGTSNPNLYWYRQAAGRGLQLLFYSVGIGQISSEVPQNLSASRPQDRQFILSSKKLLLSDSGFYLCAWSVYGASTDTQYFGPGTRLTVL.

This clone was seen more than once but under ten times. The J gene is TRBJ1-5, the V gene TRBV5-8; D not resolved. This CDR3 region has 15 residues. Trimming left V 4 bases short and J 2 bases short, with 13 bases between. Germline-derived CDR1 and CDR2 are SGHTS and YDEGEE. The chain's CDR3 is CASSLIQVGNQPQHF. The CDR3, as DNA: TGTGCCAGCAGCCTAATCCAGGTTGGCAATCAGCCCCAGCATTTT.

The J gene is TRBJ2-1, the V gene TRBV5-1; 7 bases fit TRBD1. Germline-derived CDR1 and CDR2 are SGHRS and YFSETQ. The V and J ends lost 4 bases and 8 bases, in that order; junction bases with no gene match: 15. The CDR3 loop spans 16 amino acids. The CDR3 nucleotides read TGCGCCAGCAGCCCCTCCGACAGGGCGAGCGGAGATGAGCAGTTCTTC. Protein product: CASSPSDRASGDEQFF.

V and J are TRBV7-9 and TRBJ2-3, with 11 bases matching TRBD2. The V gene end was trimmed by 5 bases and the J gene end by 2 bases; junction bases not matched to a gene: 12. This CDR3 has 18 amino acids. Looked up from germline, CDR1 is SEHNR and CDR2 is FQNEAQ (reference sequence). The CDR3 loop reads CASSNSGGAIGNTDTQYF. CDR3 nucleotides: TGTGCCAGCAGCAATAGCGGGGGGGCCATCGGTAACACAGATACGCAGTATTTT. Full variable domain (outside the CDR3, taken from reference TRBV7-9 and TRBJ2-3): DTGVSQNPRHKITKRGQNVTFRCDPISEHNRLYWYRQTLGQGPEFLTYFQNEAQLEKSRLLSDRFSAERPKGSFSTLEIQRTEQGDSAMYLCASSNSGGAIGNTDTQYFGPGTRLTVL.

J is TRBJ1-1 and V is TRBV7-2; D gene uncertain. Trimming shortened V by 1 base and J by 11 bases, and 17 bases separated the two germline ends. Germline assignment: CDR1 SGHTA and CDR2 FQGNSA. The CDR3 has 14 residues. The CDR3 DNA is TGTGCCAGCAGCTTAGTCAGAGCCGGGGATGGGGCTTTCTTT. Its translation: CASSLVRAGDGAFF.

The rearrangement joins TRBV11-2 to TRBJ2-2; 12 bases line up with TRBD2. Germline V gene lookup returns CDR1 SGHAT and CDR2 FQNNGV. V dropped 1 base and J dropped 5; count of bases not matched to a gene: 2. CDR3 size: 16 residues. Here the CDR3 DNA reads TGTGCCAGCAGCTTAGGGCTAGCGGGGGGGACCGGGGAGCTGTTTTTT. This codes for CASSLGLAGGTGELFF.

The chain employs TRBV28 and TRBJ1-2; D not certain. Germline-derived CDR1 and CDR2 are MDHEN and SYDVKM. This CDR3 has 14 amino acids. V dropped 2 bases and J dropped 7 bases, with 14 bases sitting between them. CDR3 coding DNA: TGTGCCAGCAGTTTAGACCCGGCCGGGTCTGGCTACACCTTC. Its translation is CASSLDPAGSGYTF.

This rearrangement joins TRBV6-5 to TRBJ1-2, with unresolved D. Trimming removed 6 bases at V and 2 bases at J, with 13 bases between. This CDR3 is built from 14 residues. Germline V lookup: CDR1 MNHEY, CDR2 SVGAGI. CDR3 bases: TGTGCCAGCAGCCGAAGGGAGGGCAACTATGGCTACACCTTC. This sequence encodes CASSRREGNYGYTF.

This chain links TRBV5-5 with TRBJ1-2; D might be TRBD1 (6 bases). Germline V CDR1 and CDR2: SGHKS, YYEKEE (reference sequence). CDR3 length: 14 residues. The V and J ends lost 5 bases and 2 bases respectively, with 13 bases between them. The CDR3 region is CASRLPGQNYGYTF. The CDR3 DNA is TGTGCCAGCAGGCTTCCGGGACAAAACTATGGCTACACCTTC.

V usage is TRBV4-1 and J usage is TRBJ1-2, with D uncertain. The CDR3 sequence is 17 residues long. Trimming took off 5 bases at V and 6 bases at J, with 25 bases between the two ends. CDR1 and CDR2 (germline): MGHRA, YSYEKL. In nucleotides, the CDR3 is TGCGCCAGCAGCTACGGCGAGAGTGGGCGAGCTGTGCATGGCTACACCTTC. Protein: CASSYGESGRAVHGYTF.

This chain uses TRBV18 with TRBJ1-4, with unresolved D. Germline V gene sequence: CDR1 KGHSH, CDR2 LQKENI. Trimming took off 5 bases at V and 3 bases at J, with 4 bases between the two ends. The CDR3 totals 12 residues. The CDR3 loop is CASSVSNEKLFF. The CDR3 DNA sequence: TGTGCCAGCTCAGTATCTAATGAAAAACTGTTTTTT.

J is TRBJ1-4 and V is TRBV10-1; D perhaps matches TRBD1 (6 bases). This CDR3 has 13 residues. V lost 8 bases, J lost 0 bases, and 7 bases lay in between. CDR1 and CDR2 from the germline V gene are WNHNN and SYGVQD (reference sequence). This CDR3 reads CASQGSTNEKLFF. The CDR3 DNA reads TGCGCCAGCCAGGGGTCAACTAATGAAAAACTGTTTTTT.

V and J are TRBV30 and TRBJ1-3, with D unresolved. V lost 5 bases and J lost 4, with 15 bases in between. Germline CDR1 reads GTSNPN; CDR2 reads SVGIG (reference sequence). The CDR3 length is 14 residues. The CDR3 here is CAWAATAGGNTIYF. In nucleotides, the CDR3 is TGTGCCTGGGCCGCGACCGCCGGGGGAAACACCATATATTTT.

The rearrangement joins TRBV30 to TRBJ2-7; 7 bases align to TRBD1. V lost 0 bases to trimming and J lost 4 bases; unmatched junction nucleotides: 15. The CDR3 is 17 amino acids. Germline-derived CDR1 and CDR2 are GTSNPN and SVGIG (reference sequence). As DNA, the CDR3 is TGTGCCTGGAGTGTAAAGCTGACCGGGACAGTTCCATACGAGCAGTACTTC. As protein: CAWSVKLTGTVPYEQYF.

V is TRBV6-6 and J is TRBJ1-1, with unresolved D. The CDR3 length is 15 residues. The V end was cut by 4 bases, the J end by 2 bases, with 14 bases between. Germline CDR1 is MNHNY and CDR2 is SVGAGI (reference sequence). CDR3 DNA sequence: TGTGCCAGCAGTTTTTCACTGAGGGAAAACACTGAAGCTTTCTTT. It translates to CASSFSLRENTEAFF.

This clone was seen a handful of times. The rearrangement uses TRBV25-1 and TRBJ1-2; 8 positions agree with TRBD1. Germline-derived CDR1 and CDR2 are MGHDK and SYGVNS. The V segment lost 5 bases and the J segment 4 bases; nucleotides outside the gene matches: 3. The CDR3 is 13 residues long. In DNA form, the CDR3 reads TGTGCCAGCAGTCCACAGGGGGGCTATGGCTACACCTTC. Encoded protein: CASSPQGGYGYTF.

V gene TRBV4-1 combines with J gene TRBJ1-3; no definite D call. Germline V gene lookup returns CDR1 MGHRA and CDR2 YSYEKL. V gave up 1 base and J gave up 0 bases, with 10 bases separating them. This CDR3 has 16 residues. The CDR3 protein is CASSQVFTDSGNTIYF. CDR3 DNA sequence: TGCGCCAGCAGCCAAGTATTCACTGACTCTGGAAACACCATATATTTT.

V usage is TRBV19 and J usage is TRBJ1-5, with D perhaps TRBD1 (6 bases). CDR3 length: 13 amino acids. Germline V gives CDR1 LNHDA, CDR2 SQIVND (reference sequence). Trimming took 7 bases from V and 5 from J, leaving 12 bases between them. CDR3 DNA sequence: TGTGCCAGTACGGGGCAGGGGTATCAGCCCCAGCATTTT. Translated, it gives CASTGQGYQPQHF.

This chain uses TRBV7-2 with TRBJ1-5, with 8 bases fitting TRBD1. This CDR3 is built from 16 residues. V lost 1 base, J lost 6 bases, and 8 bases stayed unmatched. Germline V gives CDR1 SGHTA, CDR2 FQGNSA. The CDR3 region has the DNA TGTGCCAGCAGCTTAGACTCTCAGGGGGCAGGTCAGCCCCAGCATTTT. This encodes CASSLDSQGAGQPQHF.

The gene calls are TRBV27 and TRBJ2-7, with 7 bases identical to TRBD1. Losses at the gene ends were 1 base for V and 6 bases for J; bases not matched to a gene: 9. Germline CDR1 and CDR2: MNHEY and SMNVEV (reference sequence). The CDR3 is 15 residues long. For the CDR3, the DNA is TGTGCCAGCAGTTTATTTGGACAGGCCCCTTCCGAGCAGTACTTC. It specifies CASSLFGQAPSEQYF.

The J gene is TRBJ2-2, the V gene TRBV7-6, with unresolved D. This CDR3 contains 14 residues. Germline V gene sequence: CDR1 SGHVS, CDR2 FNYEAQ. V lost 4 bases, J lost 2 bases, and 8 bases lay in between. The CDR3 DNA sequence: TGTGCCAGCAGCTCACTACGTAACACCGGGGAGCTGTTTTTT. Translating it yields CASSSLRNTGELFF.

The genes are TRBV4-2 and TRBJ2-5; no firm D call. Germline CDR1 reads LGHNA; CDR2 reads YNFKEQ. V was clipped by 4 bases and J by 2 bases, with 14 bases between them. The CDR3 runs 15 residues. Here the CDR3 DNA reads TGTGCCAGCAGCCTTATTGGCAGCGTACAAGAGACCCAGTACTTC. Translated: CASSLIGSVQETQYF.

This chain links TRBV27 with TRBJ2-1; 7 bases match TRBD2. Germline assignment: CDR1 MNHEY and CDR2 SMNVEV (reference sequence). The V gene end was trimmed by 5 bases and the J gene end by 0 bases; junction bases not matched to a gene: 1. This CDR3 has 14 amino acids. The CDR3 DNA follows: TGTGCCAGCAGTGGGGGGGTCTCCTACAATGAGCAGTTCTTC. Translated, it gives CASSGGVSYNEQFF.

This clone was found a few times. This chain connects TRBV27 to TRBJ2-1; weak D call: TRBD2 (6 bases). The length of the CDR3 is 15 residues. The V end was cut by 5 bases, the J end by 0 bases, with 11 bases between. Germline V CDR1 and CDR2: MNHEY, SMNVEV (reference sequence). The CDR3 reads CASSGYSGSYNEQFF. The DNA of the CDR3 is TGTGCCAGCAGTGGATATAGCGGCTCCTACAATGAGCAGTTCTTC.

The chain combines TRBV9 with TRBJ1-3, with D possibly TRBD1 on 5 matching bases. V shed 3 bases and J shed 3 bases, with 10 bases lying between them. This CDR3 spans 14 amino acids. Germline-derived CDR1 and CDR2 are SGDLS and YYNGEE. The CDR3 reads CASSAGGNGNTIYF. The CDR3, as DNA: TGTGCCAGCAGCGCGGGGGGAAATGGAAACACCATATATTTT.

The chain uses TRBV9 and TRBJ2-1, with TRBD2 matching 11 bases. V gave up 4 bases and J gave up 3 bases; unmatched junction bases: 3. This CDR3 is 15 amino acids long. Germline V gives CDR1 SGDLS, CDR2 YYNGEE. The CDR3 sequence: CASSPSGGSYNEQFF. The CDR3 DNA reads TGTGCCAGCAGCCCTAGCGGGGGGAGCTACAATGAGCAGTTCTTC.

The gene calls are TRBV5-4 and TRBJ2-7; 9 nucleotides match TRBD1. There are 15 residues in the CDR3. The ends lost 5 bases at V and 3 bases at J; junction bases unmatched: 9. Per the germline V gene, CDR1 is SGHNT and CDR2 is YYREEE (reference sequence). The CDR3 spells CASSMKDRGFYEQYF. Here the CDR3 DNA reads TGTGCCAGCAGTATGAAGGACAGGGGATTCTACGAGCAGTACTTC.

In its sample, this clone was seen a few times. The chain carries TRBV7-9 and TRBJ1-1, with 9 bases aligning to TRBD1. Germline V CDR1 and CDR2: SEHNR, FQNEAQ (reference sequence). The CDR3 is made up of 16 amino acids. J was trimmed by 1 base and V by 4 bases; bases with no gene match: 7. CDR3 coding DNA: TGTGCCAGCAGCTCCCGGGACAGGGAGGGGAACACTGAAGCTTTCTTT. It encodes CASSSRDREGNTEAFF.

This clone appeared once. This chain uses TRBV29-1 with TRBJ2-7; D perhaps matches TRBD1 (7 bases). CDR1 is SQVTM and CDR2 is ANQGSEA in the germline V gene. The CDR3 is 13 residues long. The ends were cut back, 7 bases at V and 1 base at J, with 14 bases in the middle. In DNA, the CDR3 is TGCAGCGGACGGGACAGCGGGTCCTACGAGCAGTACTTC. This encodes CSGRDSGSYEQYF.

CDR3 sequence: CASSQGVGAQGLETQYF. CDR3 in DNA: TGCGCCAGCAGCCAAGGAGTGGGGGCTCAGGGCCTAGAGACCCAGTACTTC. The rearrangement uses TRBV4-1 and TRBJ2-5, with TRBD1 as a possible D gene (6 bases). Trimming shortened V by 1 base and J by 4 bases, and 19 bases separated the two germline ends. Germline V gene sequence: CDR1 MGHRA, CDR2 YSYEKL. The CDR3 consists of 17 residues.

CDR3 bases: TGTGCCAGTCGACTCGGGGGGGCAAGAGAGACCCAGTACTTC. Translating gives CASRLGGARETQYF. This sequence joins TRBV19 and TRBJ2-5, with 8 bases that match TRBD2. Germline V gene sequence: CDR1 LNHDA, CDR2 SQIVND (reference sequence). V lost 8 bases, J lost 4 bases, and 9 bases stayed unmatched. This CDR3 region has 14 residues.

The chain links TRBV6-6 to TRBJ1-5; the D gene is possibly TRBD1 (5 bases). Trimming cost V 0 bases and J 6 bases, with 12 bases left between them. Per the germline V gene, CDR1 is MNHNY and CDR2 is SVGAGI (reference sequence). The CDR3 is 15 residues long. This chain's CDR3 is CASSYSARDGQPQHF. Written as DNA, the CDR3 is TGTGCCAGCAGTTACTCGGCCAGGGATGGTCAGCCCCAGCATTTT.